This T cell receptor beta chain was observed in a study of T-cell memory formation after mild COVID-19. Each CDR3 protein is one row after TCRdb ran MiXCR on the 5' RACE reads. This sample carries around 340,000 distinct CDR3 sequences, roughly 21% of them seen once, and the ten largest clones take about an eighth. This CDR3 has 15 amino acids. Trimming removed 0 bases from V and 4 bases from J, with 10 bases in between. Germline values: CDR1 LNHNV, CDR2 YYDKDF (reference sequence). This receptor was taken from an adult woman who had mild COVID-19 (a few samples of this study predate the infection). Cell type and time point are not known. Sequenced material: PBMCs or a T cell subset sorted from them (not recorded which). The V call is TRBV15, the J call TRBJ1-3; the D is unclear. The CDR3 loop is CATSRDPAVGNTIYF. The CDR3 bases are TGTGCCACCAGCAGAGACCCGGCGGTAGGAAACACCATATATTTT. Full variable domain (missing parts from reference TRBV15 and TRBJ1-3): DAMVIQNPRYQVTQFGKPVTLSCSQTLNHNVMYWYQQKSSQAPKLLFHYYDKDFNNEADTPDNFQSRRPNTSFCFLDIRSPGLGDTAMYLCATSRDPAVGNTIYFGEGSWLTVV.